Sequencing of this TCR beta chain was carried out in a study of CD4 T cells in relation to SARS-CoV-2 and coronaviruses. Details on this clone: Its matching antigen is unknown.

Study results and limitations: SARS-CoV-2-driven expansion was significantly weaker in crossreactive than monoreactive clones.

Clones were sequenced by immunoSEQ multiplex PCR, and TCRdb holds only the in-frame ones, with some missing. Here the sample spans some 21,000 clones, more than 60% being singletons. Unexposed donor CD4+ T cells date from about 2011-2018, before the COVID-19 pandemic. CD4+ T cells were isolated from the cells after nine to eleven days of culture. As cell numbers allowed, unexposed-donor CD4+ T cells faced SARS-CoV-2 S/N and four cold-coronavirus spikes. The CDR3 covers 16 residues. Trimming cost V 5 bases and J 6 bases; bases outside gene matches: 10. CDR1 is SEHNR and CDR2 is FQNEAQ in the germline V gene (reference sequence).

The sequenced sample consisted of CD4+ T cells from PBMCs, cultured in vitro. This clonotype originated in a human donor in good health. The chain combines TRBV7-9 with TRBJ1-5; 10 nucleotides line up with TRBD1. As DNA, the CDR3 is TGTGCCAGCAGCCTCGGGGGGGGACAGGGGACTCAGCCCCAGCATTTT. Amino acid sequence: CASSLGGGQGTQPQHF.